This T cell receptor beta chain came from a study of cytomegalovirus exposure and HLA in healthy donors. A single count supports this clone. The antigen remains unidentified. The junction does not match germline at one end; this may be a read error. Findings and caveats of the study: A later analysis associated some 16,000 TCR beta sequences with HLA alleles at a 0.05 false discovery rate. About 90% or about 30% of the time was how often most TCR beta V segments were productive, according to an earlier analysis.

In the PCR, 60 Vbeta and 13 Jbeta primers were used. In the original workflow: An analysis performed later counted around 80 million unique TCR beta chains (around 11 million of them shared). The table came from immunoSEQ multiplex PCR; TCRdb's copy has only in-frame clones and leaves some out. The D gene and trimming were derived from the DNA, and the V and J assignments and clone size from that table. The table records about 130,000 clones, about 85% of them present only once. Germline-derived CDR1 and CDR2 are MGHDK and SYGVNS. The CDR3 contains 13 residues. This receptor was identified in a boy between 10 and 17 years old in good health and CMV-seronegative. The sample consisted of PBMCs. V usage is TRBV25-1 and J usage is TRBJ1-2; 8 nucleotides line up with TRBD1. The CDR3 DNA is TGTGCCAGCAGTCCCATGACAGGGGTTGGCTACCCCTTC. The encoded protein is CASSPMTGVGYPF.